The sequence of this T cell receptor (beta chain) was determined in a study of metastatic and nonmetastatic thyroid tumors. TCRdb re-clonotyped the PCR reads via MiXCR. The sample includes roughly 48,000 clones, approximately 20% seen only once; the top ten take around 3.8%. This clone was detected ten times or more. Its specificity is not known. No treatment had been given to any patient before thyroid surgery. The V and J ends lost 0 bases and 7 bases respectively, with 7 bases between them. CDR3 length equals 13 residues. In germline, CDR1 is MNHEY, CDR2 SMNVEV (reference sequence). The study, taken as a whole, reports: The reported finding was significantly higher TCR beta diversity in malignant thyroid tumors relative to benign nodules, in blood and tumor.

This TCR was recovered from a male donor with papillary thyroid cancer or a benign thyroid nodule (not recorded which). Some clones in this sample may be carry-over from other donors' samples. The sample comprised blood. The chain links TRBV27 to TRBJ2-1; D unclear. As DNA, the CDR3 is TGTGCCAGCAGTTTATCGAATGGGAATGAGCAGTTCTTC. It yields the protein CASSLSNGNEQFF.